The clone carrying this TCR beta chain occurred a few times. Its target is not known. This record belongs to a study of T cells in Graves' hyperthyroidism and ophthalmopathy. Study outcomes and limitations: Blood also contained most expanded thyroid clonotypes above 0.001.

Deletions cut 1 base from V and 10 bases from J, with 17 bases between. The CDR3 is made up of 15 amino acids. The V gene's germline CDR1 is MGHRA and CDR2 YSYEKL. Authors of the study amplified TCR beta CDR3 regions from RNA transcripts. With the HTBI primer set, the TCR CDR3 went through a first round of RT-PCR. TCRdb recomputed calls from the multiplex PCR reads with MiXCR, one row per CDR3 protein. The sample carries more than 300,000 distinct CDR3 sequences, roughly 17% recorded once. The blood was taken when hyperthyroidism was first diagnosed, before any ophthalmopathy symptoms showed up. The gene calls are TRBV4-1 and TRBJ2-1; either TRBD1 or TRBD2 may supply D (5 bases each). The receptor's source is a woman younger than 45 with Graves' hyperthyroidism that later progressed to Graves' ophthalmopathy. Sample: blood. CDR3: CASSQAGLGYTEQFF. In DNA form, the CDR3 reads TGCGCCAGCAGCCAAGCGGGGCTGGGGTACACAGAGCAGTTCTTC.